The entry below describes one TCR beta chain. Ten or more counts support this clone. It has no known antigen specificity. No much larger clonotype is one base removed from it; base qualities were not supplied. The entry originates in a study of metastatic and nonmetastatic thyroid tumors (dated by TCRdb to 2019 to 2021). Study-level background: Repertoires were compared across peripheral blood and tumor or nodule tissue samples from malignant and benign thyroid patients.

Clipping removes 0 bases from V and 3 bases from J, with 4 as the unmatched junction base count. The CDR1 and CDR2 encoded by the germline V gene are SGHTA and FQGNSA. The CDR3 numbers 17 residues from cysteine through phenylalanine. Of the read, only the CDR3 DNA is kept; its 51 bases are in frame from base 1. No treatment had been received by any patient before thyroid surgery. Using T-cell receptor beta sequencing, the study looked back at clinical samples from patients collected from the early 2010s to the late 2010s. What the authors observed across the whole study: TCR beta diversity was reported as significantly higher in malignant tumors than in benign nodules, in both blood and tumor samples.

Preparation of the library involved PCR. The sequencer listed for this sample is Illumina HiSeq 4000. The TCR beta-chain CDR3 region of each patient was profiled by high-throughput sequencing. The study's own analysis went as follows. A classifier to discriminate distant-metastatic papillary thyroid cancer patients was built from CDR3 differences across clinicopathological groups. The Shannon index was used to measure repertoire diversity, and the Morisita-Horn index was used to measure how similar tumor and blood repertoires were. The raw public reads went through TCRdb reprocessing: fastp at Q25, MiXCR clone calling, in-frame beta chains kept. The V and J calls were not made by the authors but by TCRdb's processing. For this sample there are 25,000 to 30,000 clones; 23% appear just once. The ten biggest clones cover around 2.5% of the sample.

The chain joins TRBV7-2 to TRBJ2-2; 10 bases in the middle match TRBD1. Sequencing input: blood. This TCR came from a female donor with papillary thyroid cancer or a benign thyroid nodule (not recorded which). Some clones in this sample may be carry-over from other donors' samples. The DNA reads TGTGCCAGCAGCTTAGCGGGACAGGGGCCGGACACCGGGGAGCTGTTTTTT. The encoded protein is CASSLAGQGPDTGELFF.